These 14 T cell receptor beta chains were all obtained from the same sample, sequenced in a study of cytomegalovirus exposure and HLA in healthy donors. Profiled with immunoSEQ multiplex PCR; TCRdb holds only in-frame clones, not every one. Here the sample spans tens of thousands of clones, over 85% being singletons. Sequenced sample: PBMCs. The receptors were gathered from a man between 18 and 29 years old in good health and CMV-seropositive.

The chain couples TRBV9 to TRBJ1-1; D remains ambiguous. Trimming took 2 bases from V and 11 from J, leaving 13 bases between them. This CDR3 has 12 residues. CDR1 is SGDLS and CDR2 is YYNGEE in the germline V gene. CDR3 residues: CASSVIGRAAFF. The DNA for the CDR3 is TGTGCCAGCAGCGTTATAGGGAGAGCGGCTTTCTTT.

The V and J genes are TRBV7-8 and TRBJ2-3, with 14 nucleotides matching TRBD2. CDR3 length: 21 amino acids. Germline V gene sequence: CDR1 SGHVS, CDR2 FQNEAQ. The ends lost 5 bases at V and 2 bases at J; junction bases unmatched: 18. CDR3 in amino acids: CASSHTKMGLAGVKFTDTQYF. CDR3 DNA: TGTGCCAGCAGCCACACGAAGATGGGACTAGCGGGGGTGAAGTTCACAGATACGCAGTATTTT.

V usage is TRBV5-1 and J usage is TRBJ2-5, with D perhaps TRBD2 (5 bases). The J call is uncertain, as TRBJ2-7 better fits the DNA end. This CDR3 comprises 14 residues. Germline V lookup: CDR1 SGHRS, CDR2 YFSETQ. The CDR3 nucleotides read TGCGCCAGCAGCTTGGAAGCGGACCCCTACGAGCAGTACTTC. Amino acids: CASSLEADPYEQYF.

V is TRBV6-1 and J is TRBJ2-5; possibly TRBD2 for D (6 bases). From germline, CDR1 is MNHNS and CDR2 SASEGT. Deletions cut 5 bases from V and 5 bases from J, with 12 bases between. The length of the CDR3 is 13 residues. In DNA form, the CDR3 reads TGTGCCAGCAGTCCCGGGACTCTGGAGACCCAGTACTTC. Translated: CASSPGTLETQYF.

The chain carries TRBV9 and TRBJ2-4, with TRBD2 identical over 8 bases. The CDR3 sequence is 15 residues long. Losses at the gene ends were 4 bases for V and 11 bases for J; bases not matched to a gene: 14. Per the germline V gene, CDR1 is SGDLS and CDR2 is YYNGEE. The CDR3 is CASSFQPGLASVQYF. The CDR3 nucleotides are TGTGCCAGCAGCTTCCAACCCGGACTAGCATCCGTTCAGTACTTC.

The V call is TRBV19, the J call TRBJ2-1, with TRBD2 as a possible D gene (6 bases). Germline lookup yields CDR1 LNHDA and CDR2 SQIVND (reference sequence). The V and J ends lost 3 bases and 3 bases respectively, with 9 bases between them. CDR3 length: 14 amino acids. CDR3 nucleotides: TGTGCCAGTAGTATTAGCGGCTTCTACAATGAGCAGTTCTTC. Encoded protein: CASSISGFYNEQFF.

J is TRBJ2-3 and V is TRBV6-4, with 10 bases matching TRBD2. J gave up 8 bases and V 4 bases, and 6 bases lay outside the gene matches. There are 14 residues in the CDR3. CDR1 is MRHNA, CDR2 SNTAGT, per germline. CDR3 region: CASSVSSGGGTQYF. CDR3 in DNA: TGTGCCAGCAGTGTTTCTAGCGGGGGAGGTACGCAGTATTTT.

CDR3 bases: TGTGCCAGTATGGGGGGGGCTAACACTGAAGCTTTCTTT. Its translation: CASMGGANTEAFF. The chain has TRBV27 and TRBJ1-1; D possibly corresponds to TRBD1 (6 bases). CDR3 length: 13 amino acids. Deletions cut 9 bases from V and 2 bases from J, with 13 bases between. Germline CDR1 is MNHEY and CDR2 is SMNVEV (reference sequence).

J is TRBJ1-2 and V is TRBV29-1; 8 bases map to TRBD1. Losses at the gene ends were 4 bases for V and 4 bases for J; bases not matched to a gene: 11. CDR3 length: 15 residues. Germline CDR1 reads SQVTM; CDR2 reads ANQGSEA. The chain's CDR3 is CSVAPGTGGGYGYTF. For the CDR3, the DNA is TGCAGCGTTGCTCCCGGGACAGGAGGGGGCTATGGCTACACCTTC. Full variable domain (missing parts from reference TRBV29-1 and TRBJ1-2): SAVISQKPSRDICQRGTSLTIQCQVDSQVTMMFWYRQQPGQSLTLIATANQGSEATYESGFVIDKFPISRPNLTFSTLTVSNMSPEDSSIYLCSVAPGTGGGYGYTFGSGTRLTVV.

The rearrangement links TRBV6-1 to TRBJ2-1; TRBD2 matches at 12 bases. CDR1 is MNHNS, CDR2 SASEGT, per germline. V shed 4 bases, J shed 6 bases, and the junction held 7 bases outside the gene matches. This CDR3 is built from 16 residues. The CDR3 nucleotides read TGTGCCAGCAGTGCCCGACTAGCGGGAGCCATCAATGAGCAGTTCTTC. It specifies CASSARLAGAINEQFF.

This clone is a singleton in its sample. The chain has TRBV5-1 and TRBJ2-3; a possible D gene is TRBD2 (5 bases). The CDR3 is made up of 13 amino acids. The germline CDR1 and CDR2 sequences are SGHRS and YFSETQ. The V end was cut by 4 bases, the J end by 1 base, with 7 bases between. The CDR3 DNA reads as TGCGCCAGCAGCCGGACTGGCACAGATACGCAGTATTTT. Protein product: CASSRTGTDTQYF.

The gene calls are TRBV28 and TRBJ2-2; no firm D call. V dropped 3 bases and J dropped 6 bases, with 11 bases sitting between them. This CDR3 region has 14 residues. The germline gives CDR1 MDHEN, CDR2 SYDVKM. CDR3 protein: CASSFGWRSGELFF. CDR3 bases: TGTGCCAGCAGTTTCGGGTGGAGATCCGGGGAGCTGTTTTTT.

The V gene is TRBV7-3, the J gene TRBJ2-1; 10 bases match TRBD2. In germline, CDR1 is SGHTA, CDR2 FQGTGA. The CDR3 is made up of 16 amino acids. V was clipped by 0 bases and J by 9 bases; unmatched bases: 8. The CDR3 sequence: CASSLTLLAGIGEQFF. The DNA of the CDR3 is TGTGCCAGCAGCTTAACGTTACTAGCGGGAATCGGTGAGCAGTTCTTC. The whole variable domain, remainder taken from reference TRBV7-3 and TRBJ2-1, is GAGVSQTPSNKVTEKGKYVELRCDPISGHTALYWYRQSLGQGPEFLIYFQGTGAADDSGLPNDRFFAVRPEGSVSTLKIQRTERGDSAVYLCASSLTLLAGIGEQFFGPGTRLTVL.

This rearrangement joins TRBV5-1 to TRBJ2-1; 8 bases map to TRBD2. V trimming: 0 bases; J trimming: 9 bases; junction bases outside the gene matches: 20. The CDR3 length is 19 residues. From germline, CDR1 is SGHRS and CDR2 YFSETQ. CDR3 nucleotides: TGCGCCAGCAGCTTGGTGTTGATTCGGGCGGGGGGCCGGGTAGTTGAGCAGTTCTTC. This gives the protein CASSLVLIRAGGRVVEQFF.